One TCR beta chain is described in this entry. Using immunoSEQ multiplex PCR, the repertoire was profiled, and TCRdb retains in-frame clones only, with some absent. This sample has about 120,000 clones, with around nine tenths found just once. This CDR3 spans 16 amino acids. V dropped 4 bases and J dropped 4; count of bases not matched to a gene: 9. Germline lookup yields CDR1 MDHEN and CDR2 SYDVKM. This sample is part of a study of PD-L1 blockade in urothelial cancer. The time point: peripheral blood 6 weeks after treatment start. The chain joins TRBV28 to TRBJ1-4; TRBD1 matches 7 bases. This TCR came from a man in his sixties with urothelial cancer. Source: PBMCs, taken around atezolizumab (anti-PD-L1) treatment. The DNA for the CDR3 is TGTGCCAGCAGTTGGATCCGGGACAGTTATAATGAAAAACTGTTTTTT. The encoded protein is CASSWIRDSYNEKLFF.